The rows below give T cell receptor beta chains drawn from one sample of a study of blood T cell repertoires in COVID-19. Assay: immunoSEQ multiplex PCR; the TCRdb copy retains only in-frame clones and omits some. Here the sample spans some 220,000 clones, roughly 80% being singletons. The sample consisted of peripheral blood. All receptors derive from a woman between 65 and 79 years old with COVID-19, enrolled during active disease. The CDR3 runs from the conserved cysteine through the conserved F or W. A D gene is named only where the DNA matches it firmly. Some rows have no size entry. The others give once, few or many, or a class for an expanded clone.

j_gene: TRBJ1-1; d_gene: .; abundance: .; len: 11; v_gene: TRBV3-1/TRBV3-2; CDR3nt: TGTGCCAGCAGCCAGAGCGCTGAAGCTTTCTTT; CDR3aa: CASSQSAEAFF
j_gene: TRBJ1-4; d_gene: .; abundance: .; len: 15; v_gene: TRBV7-9; CDR3nt: TGTGCCAGCAGCCTAGACGGGGGAGATCGTGAAAAACTGTTTTTT; CDR3aa: CASSLDGGDREKLFF
j_gene: TRBJ2-7; d_gene: TRBD1; abundance: .; len: 14; v_gene: TRBV18; CDR3nt: TGTGCCAGCTCACGGGACAGGGGGCATTGGGAGCAGTACTTC; CDR3aa: CASSRDRGHWEQYF
j_gene: TRBJ1-1; d_gene: .; abundance: few; len: 13; v_gene: TRBV9; CDR3nt: TGTGCCAGCAGCGTAGCTTCGGGAACTGAAGCTTTCTTT; CDR3aa: CASSVASGTEAFF
j_gene: TRBJ1-1; d_gene: TRBD1; abundance: .; len: 17; v_gene: TRBV7-9; CDR3nt: TGTGCCAGCAGCCCACTCGACAGGGGGATAATGAACACTGAAGCTTTCTTT; CDR3aa: CASSPLDRGIMNTEAFF
j_gene: TRBJ1-2; d_gene: .; abundance: few; len: 13; v_gene: TRBV15; CDR3nt: TGTGCCACCAGCCCCAGGGGAGCTTATGGCTACACCTTC; CDR3aa: CATSPRGAYGYTF
j_gene: TRBJ1-2; d_gene: .; abundance: .; len: 14; v_gene: TRBV14; CDR3nt: TGTGCCAGCAGCCTTACGCCGATGTCAAGCGGCTACACCTTC; CDR3aa: CASSLTPMSSGYTF
j_gene: TRBJ2-1; d_gene: .; abundance: .; len: 10; v_gene: TRBV20-1; CDR3nt: TGCAGTGCGAGGGCTAATGAGCAGTTCTTC; CDR3aa: CSARANEQFF
j_gene: TRBJ2-5; d_gene: .; abundance: .; len: 15; v_gene: TRBV6-2/TRBV6-3; CDR3nt: TGTGCCAGCAGTTCTGGGCGGACCGGGAAGGAGACCCAGTACTTC; CDR3aa: CASSSGRTGKETQYF
j_gene: TRBJ1-1; d_gene: .; abundance: .; len: 14; v_gene: TRBV14; CDR3nt: TGTGCCAGCAGCCAACAAGGACTCGGCACTGAAGCTTTCTTT; CDR3aa: CASSQQGLGTEAFF
j_gene: TRBJ2-2; d_gene: TRBD1; abundance: .; len: 15; v_gene: TRBV6-5; CDR3nt: TGTGCCAGCACCGTGGACAGGTGGAACACCGGGGAGCTGTTTTTT; CDR3aa: CASTVDRWNTGELFF
j_gene: TRBJ2-1; d_gene: TRBD2; abundance: .; len: 19; v_gene: TRBV24-1; CDR3nt: TGTGCCACCAGTGGTCCAAGAGGGGTAGCGGGAGGGCCTGACAATGAGCAGTTCTTC; CDR3aa: CATSGPRGVAGGPDNEQFF
j_gene: TRBJ1-5; d_gene: TRBD1; abundance: once; len: 15; v_gene: TRBV3-1/TRBV3-2; CDR3nt: TGTGCCAGCAGCCAGGGGACAGGGGGCGAACAGCCCCAGCATTTT; CDR3aa: CASSQGTGGEQPQHF
j_gene: TRBJ2-2; d_gene: TRBD2; abundance: .; len: 16; v_gene: TRBV24-1; CDR3nt: TGTGCCACCAGTGTTTGGGCTAGCGGTTCCGCCGGGGAGCTGTTTTTT; CDR3aa: CATSVWASGSAGELFF
j_gene: TRBJ1-2; d_gene: .; abundance: .; len: 14; v_gene: TRBV21-1; CDR3nt: TGTGCCACCCGGGGGAGACGGGACGAAGGAGGCTACACCTTC; CDR3aa: CATRGRRDEGGYTF
j_gene: TRBJ1-5; d_gene: .; abundance: .; len: 14; v_gene: TRBV24-1; CDR3nt: TGTGCCACCCTCGAGGTAGGCGATAATCAGCCCCAGCATTTT; CDR3aa: CATLEVGDNQPQHF
j_gene: TRBJ2-2; d_gene: TRBD2; abundance: .; len: 14; v_gene: TRBV2; CDR3nt: TGTGCCAGCAGTGTCGAAAGGGAGGGCGGGGAGCTGTTTTTT; CDR3aa: CASSVEREGGELFF
j_gene: TRBJ2-5; d_gene: .; abundance: .; len: 14; v_gene: TRBV2; CDR3nt: TGTGCCAGCAGTGAACCCAGGGGGGAGGAGACCCAGTACTTC; CDR3aa: CASSEPRGEETQYF
j_gene: TRBJ1-1; d_gene: .; abundance: .; len: 14; v_gene: TRBV15; CDR3nt: TGTGCCACCAGCAGAGGAAGACAGCTCAGTGAAGCTTTCTTT; CDR3aa: CATSRGRQLSEAFF
j_gene: TRBJ2-2; d_gene: .; abundance: .; len: 15; v_gene: TRBV5-1; CDR3nt: TGCGCCAGCAGCTTGGGGCGGGCCTACACCGGGGAGCTGTTTTTT; CDR3aa: CASSLGRAYTGELFF
j_gene: TRBJ2-7; d_gene: .; abundance: .; len: 16; v_gene: TRBV6-6; CDR3nt: TGTGCCAGCAGTCCGGAACAGGGAGGGGGGTCCTACGAGCAGTACTTC; CDR3aa: CASSPEQGGGSYEQYF
j_gene: TRBJ1-5; d_gene: TRBD1; abundance: .; len: 16; v_gene: TRBV28; CDR3nt: TGTGCCAGCAGTTCAGACAGGGGTTGGGGGGGTCAGCCCCAGCATTTT; CDR3aa: CASSSDRGWGGQPQHF
j_gene: TRBJ2-1; d_gene: TRBD2; abundance: once; len: 15; v_gene: TRBV7-2; CDR3nt: TGTGCCAGCAGCTTTACTAGCGGGAGCTGGGATGAGCAGTTCTTC; CDR3aa: CASSFTSGSWDEQFF
j_gene: TRBJ1-1; d_gene: .; abundance: .; len: 12; v_gene: TRBV19; CDR3nt: TGTGCCAGTAACGGCGGGAACACTGAAGCTTTCTTT; CDR3aa: CASNGGNTEAFF
j_gene: TRBJ1-3; d_gene: TRBD1; abundance: .; len: 18; v_gene: TRBV2; CDR3nt: TGTGCCAGCAGTCCTTCGACCCGGACAGGCAGCTCTGGAAACACCATATATTTT; CDR3aa: CASSPSTRTGSSGNTIYF
j_gene: TRBJ2-2; d_gene: TRBD2; abundance: few; len: 20; v_gene: TRBV24-1; CDR3nt: TGTGCCACCAGTGATCCAGACTCTAGCGGACCGACTGAGAACACCGGGGAGCTGTTTTTT; CDR3aa: CATSDPDSSGPTENTGELFF
j_gene: TRBJ1-2; d_gene: TRBD1; abundance: .; len: 13; v_gene: TRBV5-1; CDR3nt: TGCGCCAGCAGCTCCCAGGACAGGGCGGGCTACACCTTC; CDR3aa: CASSSQDRAGYTF
j_gene: TRBJ1-1; d_gene: TRBD1; abundance: .; len: 14; v_gene: TRBV2; CDR3nt: TGTGCCAGCTCAGTGACAGGGGCCTATACTGAAGCTTTCTTT; CDR3aa: CASSVTGAYTEAFF
j_gene: TRBJ2-5; d_gene: TRBD1; abundance: .; len: 15; v_gene: TRBV28; CDR3nt: TGTGCCAGCAGTCCAGGGGGCCGTCCCCAAGAGACCCAGTACTTC; CDR3aa: CASSPGGRPQETQYF
j_gene: TRBJ2-3; d_gene: .; abundance: .; len: 13; v_gene: TRBV7-2; CDR3nt: TGTGCCAGCAGCGCCACTAGAACAGATACGCAGTATTTT; CDR3aa: CASSATRTDTQYF
j_gene: TRBJ1-1; d_gene: TRBD1; abundance: .; len: 17; v_gene: TRBV7-6; CDR3nt: TGTGCCAGCAGCTTAGGTTCCGGTCCAGGGGGTGACACTGAAGCTTTCTTT; CDR3aa: CASSLGSGPGGDTEAFF
j_gene: TRBJ2-1; d_gene: .; abundance: .; len: 15; v_gene: TRBV5-1; CDR3nt: TGCGCCAGCAGCTTGGAGGGCGGGAACTACAATGAGCAGTTCTTC; CDR3aa: CASSLEGGNYNEQFF
j_gene: TRBJ2-5; d_gene: .; abundance: once; len: 14; v_gene: TRBV7-8; CDR3nt: TGTGCCAGCAGCCAAGGGAGAGACGCGGAGACCCAGTACTTC; CDR3aa: CASSQGRDAETQYF
j_gene: TRBJ1-1; d_gene: TRBD1; abundance: few; len: 15; v_gene: TRBV7-2; CDR3nt: TGTGCCAGCAGCTTACTCAGGGGGAAGAACACTGAAGCTTTCTTT; CDR3aa: CASSLLRGKNTEAFF
j_gene: TRBJ2-1; d_gene: .; abundance: .; len: 14; v_gene: TRBV11-3; CDR3nt: TGTGCCAGCAGCTTAATGAACTCTATGGATGAGCAGTTCTTC; CDR3aa: CASSLMNSMDEQFF
j_gene: TRBJ1-1; d_gene: .; abundance: .; len: 13; v_gene: TRBV18; CDR3nt: TGTGCCAGCTCTGGGGAGACGAACACTGAAGCTTTCTTT; CDR3aa: CASSGETNTEAFF
j_gene: TRBJ2-5; d_gene: TRBD2; abundance: .; len: 15; v_gene: TRBV5-5; CDR3nt: TGTGCCAGCAGCTTGGCGGGGGGAAGGGAAGAGACCCAGTACTTC; CDR3aa: CASSLAGGREETQYF
j_gene: TRBJ2-7; d_gene: TRBD2; abundance: .; len: 16; v_gene: TRBV3-1/TRBV3-2; CDR3nt: TGTGCCAGCAGCCAAGCGGGGGGGAGGGGTAACTACGAGCAGTACTTC; CDR3aa: CASSQAGGRGNYEQYF
j_gene: TRBJ2-1; d_gene: TRBD2; abundance: .; len: 14; v_gene: TRBV7-6; CDR3nt: TGTGCCAGCAGCTTACTAGCGGATTACAATGAGCAGTTCTTC; CDR3aa: CASSLLADYNEQFF
j_gene: TRBJ2-5; d_gene: TRBD2; abundance: .; len: 15; v_gene: TRBV5-1; CDR3nt: TGCGCCAGCAGCGTGGGACTAGCGGACTGGGAGACCCAGTACTTC; CDR3aa: CASSVGLADWETQYF
j_gene: TRBJ2-4; d_gene: .; abundance: .; len: 17; v_gene: TRBV3-1/TRBV3-2; CDR3nt: TGTGCCAGCAGCCCCACAACCGGGGGGCGCGCCAAAAACATTCAGTACTTC; CDR3aa: CASSPTTGGRAKNIQYF
j_gene: TRBJ2-2; d_gene: TRBD1; abundance: few; len: 16; v_gene: TRBV2; CDR3nt: TGTGCCAGCAGTATAGGACAGGGAGTAAGGACCGGGGAGCTGTTTTTT; CDR3aa: CASSIGQGVRTGELFF
j_gene: TRBJ1-1; d_gene: .; abundance: many; len: 13; v_gene: TRBV7-2; CDR3nt: TGTGCCAGCAGCTTAGACAGGACCACTGAAGCTTTCTTT; CDR3aa: CASSLDRTTEAFF
j_gene: TRBJ2-1; d_gene: TRBD2; abundance: once; len: 17; v_gene: TRBV19; CDR3nt: TGTGCCAGTAGTACCCCCCCCGGACTAGGGTACTACAATGAGCAGTTCTTC; CDR3aa: CASSTPPGLGYYNEQFF
j_gene: TRBJ2-1; d_gene: TRBD2; abundance: .; len: 18; v_gene: TRBV19; CDR3nt: TGTGCCAGTAGTATAGTTACCGTTAGCGGGAGCTCCTACAATGAGCAGTTCTTC; CDR3aa: CASSIVTVSGSSYNEQFF
j_gene: TRBJ1-5; d_gene: TRBD1; abundance: .; len: 16; v_gene: TRBV3-1/TRBV3-2; CDR3nt: TGTGCCAGCAGCCAAGCGGGACAGATGGGCAATCAGCCCCAGCATTTT; CDR3aa: CASSQAGQMGNQPQHF
j_gene: TRBJ2-2; d_gene: TRBD2; abundance: once; len: 16; v_gene: TRBV3-1/TRBV3-2; CDR3nt: TGTGCCAGCAGTCGTAAGACTAGCGGGTCCACCGGGGAGCTGTTTTTT; CDR3aa: CASSRKTSGSTGELFF
j_gene: TRBJ2-1; d_gene: .; abundance: .; len: 16; v_gene: TRBV4-3; CDR3nt: TGCGCCAGCAGCCAAGAATTCCAGAGAGCCGGGGATGAGCAGTTCTTC; CDR3aa: CASSQEFQRAGDEQFF
j_gene: TRBJ1-5; d_gene: .; abundance: .; len: 13; v_gene: TRBV18; CDR3nt: TGTGCCAGCTCACCTACACTAAATCAGCCCCAGCATTTT; CDR3aa: CASSPTLNQPQHF
j_gene: TRBJ1-2; d_gene: TRBD1; abundance: .; len: 13; v_gene: TRBV18; CDR3nt: TGTGCCAGCTCACAGGGACAGGGAAGTGGCTACACCTTC; CDR3aa: CASSQGQGSGYTF
j_gene: TRBJ2-7; d_gene: .; abundance: .; len: 18; v_gene: TRBV4-3; CDR3nt: TGCGCCAGCAGCCAAAACGCGATCGGCGGGGCGAGCTCCTACGAGCAGTACTTC; CDR3aa: CASSQNAIGGASSYEQYF
j_gene: TRBJ1-1; d_gene: .; abundance: .; len: 15; v_gene: TRBV5-6; CDR3nt: TGTGCCAGCAGCTTGTTCTCCGGGGGGAGCACTGAAGCTTTCTTT; CDR3aa: CASSLFSGGSTEAFF
j_gene: TRBJ2-7; d_gene: .; abundance: .; len: 15; v_gene: TRBV5-1; CDR3nt: TGCGCCAGCAGCTTCGGGCGGGCCGGCTCCTACGAGCAGTACTTC; CDR3aa: CASSFGRAGSYEQYF
j_gene: TRBJ1-1; d_gene: .; abundance: .; len: 13; v_gene: TRBV10-1; CDR3nt: TGCGCCAGCAGTGACCCACCGGGGACTGAAGCTTTCTTT; CDR3aa: CASSDPPGTEAFF